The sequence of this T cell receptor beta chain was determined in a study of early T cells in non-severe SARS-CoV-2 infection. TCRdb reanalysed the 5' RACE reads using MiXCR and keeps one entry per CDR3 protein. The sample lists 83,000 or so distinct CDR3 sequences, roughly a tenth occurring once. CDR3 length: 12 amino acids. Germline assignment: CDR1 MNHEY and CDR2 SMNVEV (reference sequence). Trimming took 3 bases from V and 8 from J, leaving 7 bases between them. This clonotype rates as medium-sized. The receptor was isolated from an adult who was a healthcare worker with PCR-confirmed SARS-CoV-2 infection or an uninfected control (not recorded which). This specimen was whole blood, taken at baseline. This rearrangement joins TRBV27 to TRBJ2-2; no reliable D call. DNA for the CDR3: TGTGCCAGCAGTTTCATCGCGGGGGAGCTGTTTTTT. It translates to CASSFIAGELFF.